The clone carrying this TCR beta chain occurred a few times. Germline V gene lookup returns CDR1 SGHAT and CDR2 FQNNGV. CDR3 length equals 16 residues. The V and J ends lost 2 bases and 4 bases respectively, with 15 bases between them. This entry is derived from a study of Tregs in tolerant kidney transplant recipients. Generated by immunoSEQ multiplex PCR, the TCRdb table keeps only in-frame clones and is missing some. The sample lists 110,000 or so clones; 92% were seen once. The source is a human donor in good health. The material sequenced was CD4+ T cells from blood. The gene calls are TRBV11-2 and TRBJ2-1, with D perhaps TRBD2 (6 bases). The CDR3 DNA follows: TGTGCCAGCAGCTTAACGGAGGGTGTATGGTACAATGAGCAGTTCTTC. Residues: CASSLTEGVWYNEQFF.